The entry below gives a single T cell receptor (beta chain) sequence along with its context. Authors' analysis steps: Estimation of nucleated cell counts relied on the amplification of reference gene primers. Sequenced by immunoSEQ multiplex PCR; TCRdb stores in-frame clones only, minus some. That table supplies the V and J calls and clone size; D and trimming were determined from the DNA. The data show more than 85,000 clones, 88% seen once. The entry originates in a study of blood T cell repertoires in COVID-19. Study in general: COVID-19 samples, acute and convalescent, were from the United States, Italy and Spain.

Seattle researchers signed up patients amid active infection and tracked them longitudinally. This CDR3 spans 13 amino acids. The V gene lost 3 bases and the J gene lost 4 bases, with 10 bases spanning the gap. Germline lookup yields CDR1 SGDLS and CDR2 YYNGEE. The sequence was obtained from a man aged 45-65 years with COVID-19, enrolled during active disease. Sequencing was carried out using peripheral blood. This chain links TRBV9 with TRBJ1-1; possible D gene TRBD1, 6 bases. As DNA, the CDR3 is TGTGCCAGCAGCGAAGGACAGAGCACTGAAGCTTTCTTT. This encodes CASSEGQSTEAFF.